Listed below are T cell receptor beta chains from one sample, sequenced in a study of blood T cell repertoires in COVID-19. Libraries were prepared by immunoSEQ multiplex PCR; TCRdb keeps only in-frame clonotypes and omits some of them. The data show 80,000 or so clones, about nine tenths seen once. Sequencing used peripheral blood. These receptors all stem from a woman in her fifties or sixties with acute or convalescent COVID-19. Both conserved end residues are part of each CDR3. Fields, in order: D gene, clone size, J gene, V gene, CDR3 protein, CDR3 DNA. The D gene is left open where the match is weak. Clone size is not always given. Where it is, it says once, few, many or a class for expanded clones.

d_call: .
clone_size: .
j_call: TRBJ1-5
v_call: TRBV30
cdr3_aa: CAWSVGTKVQPQHF
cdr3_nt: TGTGCCTGGAGTGTAGGGACAAAGGTTCAGCCCCAGCATTTT

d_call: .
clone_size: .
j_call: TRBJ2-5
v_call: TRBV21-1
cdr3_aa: CASSSLDRGLSPGETQYF
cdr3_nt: TGTGCCAGCAGCAGCCTCGACAGGGGGCTAAGTCCGGGAGAGACCCAGTACTTC

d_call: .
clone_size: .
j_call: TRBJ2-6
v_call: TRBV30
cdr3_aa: CAWSVSRSSRGANVLTF
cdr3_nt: TGTGCCTGGAGTGTGTCCAGGTCCTCTCGGGGGGCCAACGTCCTGACTTTC

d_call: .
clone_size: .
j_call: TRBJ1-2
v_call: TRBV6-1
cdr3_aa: CASSEGQKNYGYTF
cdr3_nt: TGTGCCAGCAGTGAAGGGCAGAAGAACTATGGCTACACCTTC

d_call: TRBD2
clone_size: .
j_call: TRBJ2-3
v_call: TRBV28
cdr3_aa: CASKREGLGDTQYF
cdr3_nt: TGTGCCAGCAAGCGGGAGGGGTTAGGAGATACGCAGTATTTT

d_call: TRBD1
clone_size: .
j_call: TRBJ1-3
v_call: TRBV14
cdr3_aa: CASRQGSSGNTIYF
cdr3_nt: TGTGCCAGCAGACAGGGGAGCTCTGGAAACACCATATATTTT

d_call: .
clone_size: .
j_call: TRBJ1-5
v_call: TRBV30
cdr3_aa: CAWSVRGGTSGNQPQHF
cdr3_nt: TGTGCCTGGAGTGTACGAGGGGGAACGTCCGGAAATCAGCCCCAGCATTTT

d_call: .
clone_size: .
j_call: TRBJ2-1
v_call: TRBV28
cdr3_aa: CASSRPPGNNEQFF
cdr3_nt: TGTGCCAGCAGTCGCCCCCCGGGGAACAATGAGCAGTTCTTC

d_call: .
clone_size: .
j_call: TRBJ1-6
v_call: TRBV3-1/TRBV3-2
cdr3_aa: CASSPSWGDSPLHF
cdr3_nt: TGTGCCAGCAGCCCCTCGTGGGGGGATTCACCCCTCCACTTT

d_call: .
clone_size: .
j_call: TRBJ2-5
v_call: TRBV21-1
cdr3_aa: CASSTPWAQNTAGSYRETQYF
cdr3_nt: TGTGCCAGCAGCACCCCATGGGCCCAAAATACGGCAGGGTCTTATAGGGAGACCCAGTACTTC

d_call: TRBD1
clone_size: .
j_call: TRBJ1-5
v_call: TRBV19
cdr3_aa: CASTQGAGSQPQHF
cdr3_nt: TGTGCCAGTACCCAGGGGGCCGGCAGTCAGCCCCAGCATTTT

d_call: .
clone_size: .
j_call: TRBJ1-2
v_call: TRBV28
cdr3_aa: CASSFGGDEANYGYTF
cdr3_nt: TGTGCCAGCAGTTTCGGAGGGGATGAGGCTAACTATGGCTACACCTTC

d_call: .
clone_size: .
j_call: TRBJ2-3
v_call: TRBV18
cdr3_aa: CASSPREKGTSLSTDTQYF
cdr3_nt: TGTGCCAGCTCACCTAGGGAGAAGGGCACTAGCCTCAGCACAGATACGCAGTATTTT

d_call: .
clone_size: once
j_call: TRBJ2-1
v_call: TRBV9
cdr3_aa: CASSVTGQSTEQFF
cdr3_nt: TGTGCCAGCAGCGTAACGGGTCAGTCTACCGAGCAGTTCTTC

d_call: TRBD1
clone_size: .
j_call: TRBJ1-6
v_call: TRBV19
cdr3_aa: CASSSEQGAFNSPLHF
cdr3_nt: TGTGCCAGTAGTTCGGAACAGGGGGCATTTAATTCACCCCTCCACTTT

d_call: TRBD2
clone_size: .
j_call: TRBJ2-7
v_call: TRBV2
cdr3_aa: CASTLPRDYTYF
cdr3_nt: TGTGCCAGCACCCTTCCCCGGGACTACACGTACTTC

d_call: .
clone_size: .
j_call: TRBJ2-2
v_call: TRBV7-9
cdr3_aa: CASSTPLGQGYTGELFF
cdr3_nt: TGTGCCAGCAGCACGCCGCTCGGCCAGGGTTACACCGGGGAGCTGTTTTTT

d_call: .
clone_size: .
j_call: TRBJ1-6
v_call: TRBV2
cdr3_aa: CASSNRRTNNSPLHF
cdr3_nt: TGTGCCAGCAGTAATCGACGGACTAATAATTCACCCCTCCACTTT

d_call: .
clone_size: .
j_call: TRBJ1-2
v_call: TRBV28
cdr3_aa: CASSLGDGYTF
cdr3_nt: TGTGCCAGCAGTTTGGGCGATGGCTACACCTTC

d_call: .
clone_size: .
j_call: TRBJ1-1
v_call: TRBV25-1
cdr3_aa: CASSDRTEAFF
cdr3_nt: TGTGCCAGCAGTGACCGGACAGAAGCTTTCTTT

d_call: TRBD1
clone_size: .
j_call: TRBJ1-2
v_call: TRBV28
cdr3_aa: CASSTPTGDSYGYTF
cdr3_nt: TGTGCCAGCAGTACACCGACAGGGGACTCATATGGCTACACCTTC

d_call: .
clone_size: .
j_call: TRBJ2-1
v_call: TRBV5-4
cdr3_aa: CASSVDYPNNEQFF
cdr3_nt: TGTGCCAGCAGCGTGGACTATCCCAACAATGAGCAGTTCTTC

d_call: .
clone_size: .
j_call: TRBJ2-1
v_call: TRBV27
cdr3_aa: CASRGLPSHYNEQFF
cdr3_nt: TGTGCCAGCAGGGGACTCCCGAGTCACTACAATGAGCAGTTCTTC

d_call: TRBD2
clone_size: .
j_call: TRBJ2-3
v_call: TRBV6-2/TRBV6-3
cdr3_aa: CASSYRRLAGGNHRTDTQYF
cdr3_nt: TGTGCCAGCAGTTACAGGCGACTAGCGGGAGGAAACCACCGCACAGATACGCAGTATTTT

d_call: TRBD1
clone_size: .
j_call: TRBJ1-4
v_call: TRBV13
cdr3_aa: CASRHRDRVEKLFF
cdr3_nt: TGTGCCAGCAGGCACCGGGACAGAGTAGAAAAACTGTTTTTT

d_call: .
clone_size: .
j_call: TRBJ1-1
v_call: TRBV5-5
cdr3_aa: CASSSSFMNTEAFF
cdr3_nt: TGTGCCAGCAGCTCCAGTTTCATGAACACTGAAGCTTTCTTT

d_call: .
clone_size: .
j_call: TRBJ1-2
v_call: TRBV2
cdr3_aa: CASSFDSNYGYTF
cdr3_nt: TGTGCCAGCAGTTTTGACAGCAACTATGGCTACACCTTC

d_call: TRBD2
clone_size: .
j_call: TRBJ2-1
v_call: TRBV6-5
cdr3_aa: CASTTIAGGQNEQFF
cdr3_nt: TGTGCCAGCACTACCATAGCGGGGGGGCAGAATGAGCAGTTCTTC

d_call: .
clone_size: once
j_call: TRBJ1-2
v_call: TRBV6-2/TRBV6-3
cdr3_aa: CASSTQGKGGYTF
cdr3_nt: TGTGCCAGCAGCACCCAGGGAAAGGGCGGCTACACCTTC

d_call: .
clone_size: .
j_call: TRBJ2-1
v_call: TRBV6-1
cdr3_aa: CASSDMGHSRSDEQFF
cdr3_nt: TGTGCCAGCAGTGATATGGGACATTCGAGGTCAGATGAGCAGTTCTTC

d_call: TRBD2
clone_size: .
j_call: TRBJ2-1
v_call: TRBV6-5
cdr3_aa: CASSLLAGGPNEQFF
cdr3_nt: TGTGCCAGCAGCTTACTAGCGGGGGGGCCCAATGAGCAGTTCTTC

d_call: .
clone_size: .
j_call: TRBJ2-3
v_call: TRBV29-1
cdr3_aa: CSVGGAGTQYF
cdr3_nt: TGCAGCGTTGGCGGGGCCGGGACGCAGTATTTT

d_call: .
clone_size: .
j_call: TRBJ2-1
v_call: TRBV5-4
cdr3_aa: CASSSYSAYNEQFF
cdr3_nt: TGTGCCAGCAGCTCCTACTCCGCTTACAATGAGCAGTTCTTC

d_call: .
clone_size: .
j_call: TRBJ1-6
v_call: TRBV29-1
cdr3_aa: CSVASSYNSPLHF
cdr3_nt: TGCAGCGTTGCCAGCTCCTATAATTCACCCCTCCACTTT

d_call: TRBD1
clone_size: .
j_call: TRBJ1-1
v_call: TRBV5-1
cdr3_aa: CASSSGQTQAREAFF
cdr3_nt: TGCGCCAGCAGCTCGGGACAGACGCAAGCAAGAGAAGCTTTCTTT

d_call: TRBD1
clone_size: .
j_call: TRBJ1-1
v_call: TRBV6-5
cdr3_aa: CASSYQSGQMNTEAFF
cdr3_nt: TGTGCCAGCAGTTACCAATCGGGACAGATGAACACTGAAGCTTTCTTT

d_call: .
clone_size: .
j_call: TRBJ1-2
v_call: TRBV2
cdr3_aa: CASSEGGKTF
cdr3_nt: TGTGCCAGCAGTGAAGGGGGCAAAACCTTC

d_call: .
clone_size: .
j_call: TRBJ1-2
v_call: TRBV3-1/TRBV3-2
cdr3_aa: CASSQRGTLRGYTF
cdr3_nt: TGTGCCAGCAGCCAACGGGGGACCCTTCGGGGCTACACCTTC

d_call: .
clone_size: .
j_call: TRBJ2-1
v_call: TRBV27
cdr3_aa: CASSLTPQGEEYNEQFF
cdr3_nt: TGTGCCAGCAGTTTAACTCCACAGGGAGAGGAGTACAATGAGCAGTTCTTC

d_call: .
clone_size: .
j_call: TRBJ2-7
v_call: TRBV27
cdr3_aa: CASSQNRVLLEQYF
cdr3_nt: TGTGCCAGCAGTCAGAACAGGGTCCTCTTGGAGCAGTACTTC

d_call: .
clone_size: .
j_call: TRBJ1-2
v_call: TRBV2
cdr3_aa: CASSDDRSNYGYTF
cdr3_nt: TGTGCCAGCAGTGATGACAGATCAAACTATGGCTACACCTTC

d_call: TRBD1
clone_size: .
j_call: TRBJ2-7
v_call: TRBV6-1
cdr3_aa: CASSLDRARPYEQYF
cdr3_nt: TGTGCCAGCAGCTTGGACAGGGCCCGACCCTACGAGCAGTACTTC

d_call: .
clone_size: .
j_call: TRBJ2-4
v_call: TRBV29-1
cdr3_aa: CSVEGLKNIQYF
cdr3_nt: TGCAGCGTTGAAGGTCTCAAAAACATTCAGTACTTC

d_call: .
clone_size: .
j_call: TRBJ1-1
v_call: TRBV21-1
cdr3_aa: CASSSQGYTEAFF
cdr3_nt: TGTGCCAGCAGCTCACAGGGTTACACTGAAGCTTTCTTT

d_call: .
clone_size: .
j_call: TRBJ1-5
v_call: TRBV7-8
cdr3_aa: CASSLGLQQPQHF
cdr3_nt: TGTGCCAGCAGCTTAGGGCTGCAGCAGCCCCAGCATTTT

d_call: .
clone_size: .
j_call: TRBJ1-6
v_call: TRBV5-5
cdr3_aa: CASSINRNSPLHF
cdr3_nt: TGTGCCAGCAGCATAAACAGAAATTCACCCCTCCACTTT

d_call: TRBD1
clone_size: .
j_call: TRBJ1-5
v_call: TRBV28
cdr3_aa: CASSPPPGGIPYRAQHF
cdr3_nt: TGTGCCAGCAGTCCTCCCCCAGGGGGCATACCATATAGGGCCCAGCATTTT

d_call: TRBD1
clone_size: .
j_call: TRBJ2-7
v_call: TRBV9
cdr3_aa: CASSVQGASHEQYF
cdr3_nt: TGTGCCAGCAGCGTACAGGGGGCTTCCCACGAGCAGTACTTC

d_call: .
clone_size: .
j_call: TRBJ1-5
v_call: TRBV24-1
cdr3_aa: CATSDSDQPQHF
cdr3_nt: TGTGCCACCAGTGATTCGGATCAGCCCCAGCATTTT

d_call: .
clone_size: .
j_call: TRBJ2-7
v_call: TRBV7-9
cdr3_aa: CASSLAGTPYEQYF
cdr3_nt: TGTGCCAGCAGCTTAGCTGGGACACCCTACGAGCAGTACTTC

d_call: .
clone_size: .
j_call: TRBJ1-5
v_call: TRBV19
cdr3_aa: CASSIDWFNENLNSNQPQHF
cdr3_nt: TGTGCCAGTAGTATAGATTGGTTTAACGAGAATCTAAATAGCAATCAGCCCCAGCATTTT

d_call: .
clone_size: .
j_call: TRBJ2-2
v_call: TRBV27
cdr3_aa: CASSLEFTGELFF
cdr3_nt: TGTGCCAGCAGTTTAGAGTTTACCGGGGAGCTGTTTTTT

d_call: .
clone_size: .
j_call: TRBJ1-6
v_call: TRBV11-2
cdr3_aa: CASSQDTNNSPLHF
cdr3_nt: TGTGCCAGCAGCCAGGACACTAATAATTCACCCCTCCACTTT

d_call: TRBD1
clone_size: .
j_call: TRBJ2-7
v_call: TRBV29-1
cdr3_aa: CSATGTGSGEQYF
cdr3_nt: TGCAGCGCTACCGGGACAGGGTCCGGCGAGCAGTACTTC

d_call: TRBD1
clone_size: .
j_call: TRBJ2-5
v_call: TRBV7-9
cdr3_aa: CASSPGTAYETQYF
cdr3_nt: TGTGCCAGCAGCCCGGGGACAGCGTACGAGACCCAGTACTTC